Sequencing of this T cell receptor (beta chain) was carried out in a study of blood T cell repertoires in COVID-19. About the study: T cells, B-cell-depleted T cells, or PBMCs supplied cDNA or gDNA.

The table came from immunoSEQ multiplex PCR; TCRdb's copy has only in-frame clones and leaves some out. The table lists around 450,000 clones, about 85% of them singletons. Per the germline V gene, CDR1 is MDHEN and CDR2 is SYDVKM. The CDR3 consists of 16 residues. Between the trimmed V and J ends, which lost 3 bases and 3 bases, there was a span of 17 bases. The rearrangement uses TRBV28 and TRBJ1-2, with D possibly TRBD1 on 6 matching bases. Sequenced material: PBMCs or T cells enriched from blood (not recorded which). This TCR derives from a woman between 18 and 29 years old with acute COVID-19. CDR3 sequence reads: CASSFPHNRVDYGYTF. CDR3 bases: TGTGCCAGCAGTTTCCCCCACAACAGGGTCGACTATGGCTACACCTTC.